This TCR beta chain was obtained from a study of blood T cell repertoires in COVID-19. Study as a whole: Sample material is recorded as cDNA or gDNA derived from T cells, B-cell-depleted T cells, or PBMCs.

Produced via immunoSEQ multiplex PCR; TCRdb's table is partial and in-frame only. The data contain 300,000 to 500,000 clones, 70% to 90% of them singletons. Trimming removed 4 bases from V and 3 bases from J, with 8 bases in between. CDR1 and CDR2 from the germline V gene are SGHRS and YFSETQ. The CDR3 runs to 12 residues. Participants, 18 to 89 years old, spanned around 25 US areas. Membership in each cohort depended on participant-reported clinical history. Sequencing was done on a sample of PBMCs or T cells enriched from blood (not recorded which). This chain joins TRBV5-1 and TRBJ2-7, with a tentative D call TRBD2 (5 bases). This sequence was found in a woman aged 25 to 39 with acute COVID-19. The CDR3 loop is CASSPGDYEQYF. CDR3 nucleotides: TGCGCCAGCAGCCCCGGGGACTACGAGCAGTACTTC.